The count of the clone carrying this TCR beta chain is one. The germline V gene encodes CDR1 SNHLY and CDR2 FYNNEI. V dropped 9 bases and J dropped 2; count of bases not matched to a gene: 4. The CDR3 consists of 14 residues. This record belongs to a study of blood T cell repertoires in COVID-19. Study details: Both acute and convalescent COVID-19 samples were obtained from the United States, Italy and Spain.

In the original workflow: Amplified reference gene primers provided the basis for estimating nucleated cell counts. Here immunoSEQ multiplex PCR was the method, and the copy in TCRdb shows in-frame clones only, minus some. V and J calls and clone size are as listed in that table; D and trimming were resolved from the DNA. This table has under 350,000 clones, 85% to 90% appearing once. This clonotype was obtained from a man aged 35-49 years with acute or convalescent COVID-19. The chain joins TRBV2 to TRBJ2-3; TRBD2 matches at 11 bases. The material sequenced was peripheral blood. CDR3 residues: CASLAGGLTDTQYF. The CDR3 DNA reads TGTGCCAGTCTAGCGGGGGGCCTCACAGATACGCAGTATTTT.